This T cell receptor (beta chain) was observed in a study of blood T cell repertoires in COVID-19. Profiled with immunoSEQ multiplex PCR; TCRdb holds only in-frame clones, not every one. This sample has approximately 300,000 clones; around 83% occur once, and the top ten carry roughly 1.2%. The CDR3 consists of 13 residues. V was cut by 0 bases and J by 7 bases, with 10 bases left in between. CDR1 and CDR2 (germline): LGHNA, YNFKEQ. This clonotype originated in a woman aged 50 to 60 with acute or convalescent COVID-19. Sequencing input: peripheral blood. The chain recombines TRBV4-2 with TRBJ2-7; D might be TRBD2 (6 bases). The CDR3 DNA is TGTGCCAGCAGCCAAGATCCAGGGAGGGAGCAGTACTTC. Amino acid sequence: CASSQDPGREQYF.